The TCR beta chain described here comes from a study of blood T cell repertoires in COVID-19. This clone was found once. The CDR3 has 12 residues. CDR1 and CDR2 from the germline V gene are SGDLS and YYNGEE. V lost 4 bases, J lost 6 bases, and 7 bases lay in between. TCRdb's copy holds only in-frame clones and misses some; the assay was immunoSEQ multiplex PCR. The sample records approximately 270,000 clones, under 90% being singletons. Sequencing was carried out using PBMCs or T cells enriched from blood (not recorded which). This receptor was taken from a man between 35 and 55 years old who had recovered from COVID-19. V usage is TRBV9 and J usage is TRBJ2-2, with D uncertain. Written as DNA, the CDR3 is TGTGCCAGCAGCCCCCGGTCCGGGGAGCTGTTTTTT. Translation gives CASSPRSGELFF.